This TCR beta chain was obtained from a study of OX40 agonist ivuxolimab in advanced cancers. Study background: The patients received agonistic anti-OX40 (CD134) antibody ivuxolimab.

This clone has just one count. As yet, its antigen is unknown. Broader study findings: Dose levels from 0.1 to 3.0 mg/kg saw CD4+ and CD8+ blood T cells expand clonally by week 6. Near-lowest levels of clonal expansion characterized partial responders at 0.1-3.0 mg/kg.

This CDR3 spans 15 amino acids. V lost 6 bases, J lost 6 bases, and 10 bases stayed unmatched. Germline V gives CDR1 ENHRY, CDR2 SYGVKD. Some clones are missing from TCRdb's copy, which holds only in-frame ones; the method was immunoSEQ multiplex PCR. Here the sample spans more than 45,000 clones, 85% being singletons. The TCR comes from an adult with an advanced solid tumor such as melanoma, head and neck, liver or kidney cancer. The V and J genes are TRBV10-3 and TRBJ2-7; 11 bases fit TRBD2. This sample comprised CD4+ or CD8+ T cells sorted from blood, obtained in a trial of the OX40 agonist ivuxolimab. The chain's CDR3 is CAISPTSGRVLEQYF. DNA of the CDR3: TGTGCCATCAGCCCCACTAGCGGGAGAGTTCTCGAGCAGTACTTC.